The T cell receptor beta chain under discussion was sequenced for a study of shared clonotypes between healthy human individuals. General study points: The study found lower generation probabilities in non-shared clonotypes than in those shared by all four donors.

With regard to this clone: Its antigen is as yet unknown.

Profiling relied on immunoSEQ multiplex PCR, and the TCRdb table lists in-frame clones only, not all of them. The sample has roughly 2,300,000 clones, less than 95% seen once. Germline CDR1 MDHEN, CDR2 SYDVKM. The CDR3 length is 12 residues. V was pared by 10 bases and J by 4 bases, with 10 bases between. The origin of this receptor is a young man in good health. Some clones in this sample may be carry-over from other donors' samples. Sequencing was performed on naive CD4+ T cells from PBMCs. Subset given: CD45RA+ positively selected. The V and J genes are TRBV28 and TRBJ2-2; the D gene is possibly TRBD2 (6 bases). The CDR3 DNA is TGTGCCACACAGGAGGGCACCGGGGAGCTGTTTTTT. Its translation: CATQEGTGELFF.